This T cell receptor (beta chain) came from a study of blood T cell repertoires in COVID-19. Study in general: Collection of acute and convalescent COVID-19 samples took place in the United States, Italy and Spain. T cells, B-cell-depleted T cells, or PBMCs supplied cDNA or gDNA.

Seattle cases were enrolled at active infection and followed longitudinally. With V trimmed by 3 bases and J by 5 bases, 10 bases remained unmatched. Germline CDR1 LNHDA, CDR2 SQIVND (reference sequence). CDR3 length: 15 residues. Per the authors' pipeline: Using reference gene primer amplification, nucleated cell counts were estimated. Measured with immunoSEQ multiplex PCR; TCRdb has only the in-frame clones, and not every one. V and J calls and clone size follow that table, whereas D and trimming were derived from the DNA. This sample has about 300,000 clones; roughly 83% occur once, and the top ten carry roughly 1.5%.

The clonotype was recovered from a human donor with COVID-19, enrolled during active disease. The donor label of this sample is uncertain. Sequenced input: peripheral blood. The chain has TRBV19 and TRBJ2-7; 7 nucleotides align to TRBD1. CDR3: CASSISGTDGHEQYF. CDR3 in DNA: TGTGCCAGTAGTATCTCCGGGACAGACGGTCACGAGCAGTACTTC.